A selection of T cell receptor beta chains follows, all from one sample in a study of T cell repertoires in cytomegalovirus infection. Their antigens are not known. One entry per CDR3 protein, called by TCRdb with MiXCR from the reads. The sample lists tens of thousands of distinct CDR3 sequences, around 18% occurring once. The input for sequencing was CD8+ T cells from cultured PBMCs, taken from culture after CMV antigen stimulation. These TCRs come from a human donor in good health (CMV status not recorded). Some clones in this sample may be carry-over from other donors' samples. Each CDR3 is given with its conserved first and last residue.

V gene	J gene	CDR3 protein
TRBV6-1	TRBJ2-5	CASNVLAGGQETQYF
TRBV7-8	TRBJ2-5	CASSLVSGETQYF
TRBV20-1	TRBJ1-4	CSAPQGPQEKLFF
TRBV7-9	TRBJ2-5	CASSTPSGMETQYF
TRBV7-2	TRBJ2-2	CASSSRLAVNTGELFF
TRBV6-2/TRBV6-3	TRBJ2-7	CASKGQGVYEQYF
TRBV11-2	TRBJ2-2	CARRESLAGELFF
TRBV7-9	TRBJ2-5	CASSSTSGGRQETQYF
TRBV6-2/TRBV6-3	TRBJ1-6	CASRETGEASPLHF
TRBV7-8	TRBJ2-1	CASSPGGGPYNEQFF
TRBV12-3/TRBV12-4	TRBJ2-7	CASSFKGKPYEQYF
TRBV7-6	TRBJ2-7	CASSLTASSYEQYF
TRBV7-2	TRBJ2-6	CASSLNGMRGANVLTF
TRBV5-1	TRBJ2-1	CASSLGAGRYNEQFF
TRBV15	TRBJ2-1	CATSRLGLAVYNEQFF
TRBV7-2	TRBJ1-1	CASSLGGVVTEAFF
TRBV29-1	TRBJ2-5	CSVEPILAGDWSQYF
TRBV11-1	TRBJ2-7	CASSLGHQSYEQYF
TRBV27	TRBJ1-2	CASSNGDYGYTF
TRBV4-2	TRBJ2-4	CASSQATEGQTKNIQYF
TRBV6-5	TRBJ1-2	CASSYSSAFLVYGYTF
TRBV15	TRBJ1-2	CATSIVTTGPYGYTF
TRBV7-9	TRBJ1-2	CASSLDRGGYTF
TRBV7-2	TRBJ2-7	CASSLEQGNNYEQYF
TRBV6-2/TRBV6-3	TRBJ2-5	CASSYHPRGHSQETQYF
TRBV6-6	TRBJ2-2	CASSWTGEAGELFF
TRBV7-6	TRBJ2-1	CASSLDYTGRNNEQFF
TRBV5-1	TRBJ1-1	CASSIRQGPGPEAFF
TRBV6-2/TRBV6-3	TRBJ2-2	CASSYVGTGELFF
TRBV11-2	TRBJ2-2	CASSFISGATGELFF
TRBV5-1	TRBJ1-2	CASSLDPGTPNYGYTF
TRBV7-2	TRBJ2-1	CASSHTVGLSSYNEQFF
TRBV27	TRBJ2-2	CASRPRSGGNTGELFF
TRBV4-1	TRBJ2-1	CASNIAGGTYNEQFF
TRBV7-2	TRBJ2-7	CASTPTDSYEQYF
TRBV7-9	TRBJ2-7	CASSLRDRAYEQYF